Sequencing of this TCR beta chain was carried out in a study of somatic mutations in cytotoxic T cells in rheumatoid arthritis. Isolating CD4+ and CD8+ cells involved positive magnetic bead selection on an AutoMACS. Their purity was then checked by flow cytometry. This clone was recorded only once. There are 18 residues in the CDR3. Germline CDR1 reads MGHRA; CDR2 reads YSYEKL. The V and J ends lost 4 bases and 5 bases respectively, with 24 bases between them. Measured with immunoSEQ multiplex PCR; TCRdb has only the in-frame clones, and not every one. The data contain approximately 15,000 clones, around three quarters of them singletons.

This receptor was obtained from an adult with rheumatoid arthritis. Sequencing was carried out using CD8+ T cells sorted from blood. This rearrangement joins TRBV4-1 to TRBJ2-1, with D possibly TRBD2 on 5 matching bases. DNA of the CDR3: TGCGCCAGCAGCCCAACGGGCCCCTCTGGCGGGCTAAACAATGAGCAGTTCTTC. Protein: CASSPTGPSGGLNNEQFF.